This passage covers 20 T cell receptor beta chains from one sample sequenced in a study of T cell responses to AZD1222 COVID-19 vaccine. Using immunoSEQ multiplex PCR, the repertoire was profiled, and TCRdb retains in-frame clones only, with some absent. The sample includes some 180,000 clones, over 80% seen only once; the top ten take 0.8% to 1.3%. This specimen was peripheral blood, taken 28 days after the second dose of the MenACWY control vaccine. The receptors shown here come from an adult who received the MenACWY meningococcal vaccine as a control.

The chain couples TRBV6-5 to TRBJ2-5; 7 bases align to TRBD1. Germline V gene data show CDR1 as MNHEY and CDR2 as SVGAGI. This CDR3 has 15 amino acids. V was pared by 8 bases and J by 0 bases, with 9 bases of the junction left unmatched. Here the CDR3 DNA reads TGTGCCAGCCAAAACAGGGGTGGGTACCAAGAGACCCAGTACTTC. Protein sequence: CASQNRGGYQETQYF.

This chain uses TRBV7-9 with TRBJ2-5; 9 bases match TRBD1. Germline CDR1 and CDR2: SEHNR and FQNEAQ (reference sequence). J was trimmed by 7 bases and V by 5 bases; bases with no gene match: 8. There are 14 residues in the CDR3. Written as DNA, the CDR3 is TGTGCCAGCAGCCTTGGACAGGGGAGTTCGACCCAGTACTTC. This translates into CASSLGQGSSTQYF.

Notes on this clone: Other DNA sequences in this specimen translate into the identical CDR3. The chain is built from TRBV15 and TRBJ1-2; weak D call: TRBD1 (5 bases). This CDR3 comprises 14 residues. The V and J ends lost 0 bases and 2 bases respectively, with 7 bases between them. CDR1 and CDR2 from the germline V gene are LNHNV and YYDKDF (reference sequence). CDR3 DNA: TGTGCCACCAGCAGAGATCGGGGCAACTATGGCTACACCTTC. Translation: CATSRDRGNYGYTF.

J is TRBJ2-1 and V is TRBV5-4; TRBD2 aligns across 11 bases. This CDR3 is built from 15 residues. V lost 4 bases, J lost 6 bases, and 6 bases stayed unmatched. Germline CDR1 is SGHNT and CDR2 is YYREEE (reference sequence). CDR3 coding DNA: TGTGCCAGCAGCGAGACTAGCGGGGTCCCCAATGAGCAGTTCTTC. It codes for CASSETSGVPNEQFF. Supplemented by reference TRBV5-4 and TRBJ2-1, the full variable domain reads ETGVTQSPTHLIKTRGQQVTLRCSSQSGHNTVSWYQQALGQGPQFIFQYYREEENGRGNFPPRFSGLQFPNYSSELNVNALELDDSALYLCASSETSGVPNEQFFGPGTRLTVL.

This chain joins TRBV6-5 and TRBJ2-7; 7 bases agree with TRBD2. The CDR3 runs to 14 residues. The germline gives CDR1 MNHEY, CDR2 SVGAGI. V was pared by 4 bases and J by 2 bases, with 5 bases of the junction left unmatched. CDR3 in amino acids: CASSSYGGAYEQYF. Here the CDR3 DNA reads TGTGCCAGCAGTTCCTATGGGGGGGCCTACGAGCAGTACTTC.

This clone was detected once. This chain connects TRBV7-9 to TRBJ1-2; TRBD1 aligns across 7 bases. CDR3 length: 16 residues. Germline CDR1 reads SEHNR; CDR2 reads FQNEAQ (reference sequence). The trim removed 5 bases at V and 8 bases at J, leaving 17 bases unmatched. The CDR3, as DNA: TGTGCCAGCAGCCGAGTTGGGACAGCGATCTCGGGGGGCTACACCTTC. Amino acids: CASSRVGTAISGGYTF.

The chain joins TRBV19 to TRBJ1-3, with 8 bases aligning to TRBD1. This CDR3 has 15 residues. Losses at the gene ends were 4 bases for V and 3 bases for J; bases not matched to a gene: 5. CDR1 and CDR2 (germline): LNHDA, SQIVND (reference sequence). The chain's CDR3 is CASSTLGTGGNTIYF. The CDR3 coding sequence is TGTGCCAGTAGTACTCTCGGGACAGGTGGAAACACCATATATTTT.

This clone has just one count. The gene calls are TRBV19 and TRBJ1-5; TRBD1 aligns across 7 bases. The junction had 13 bases not matched to a gene; V was cut back by 5 bases and J by 0 bases. This CDR3 spans 18 amino acids. Germline V gene lookup returns CDR1 LNHDA and CDR2 SQIVND (reference sequence). Here the CDR3 DNA reads TGTGCCAGTAGTCCCAGAGGGGACAGCGGGTATAGCAATCAGCCCCAGCATTTT. Amino acids: CASSPRGDSGYSNQPQHF.

V and J are TRBV5-1 and TRBJ1-1; maybe TRBD1 (6 bases). The CDR3 sequence is 14 residues long. The V gene's germline CDR1 is SGHRS and CDR2 YFSETQ. Trimming stripped 4 bases from V and 0 bases from J, with 10 bases between. This chain's CDR3 is CASSAGQMNTEAFF. Here the CDR3 DNA reads TGCGCCAGCAGCGCTGGACAGATGAACACTGAAGCTTTCTTT.

The chain joins TRBV10-3 to TRBJ1-1, with 7 positions matching TRBD1. V shed 0 bases, J shed 6 bases, and the junction held 1 base outside the gene matches. This CDR3 has 13 amino acids. Germline lookup yields CDR1 ENHRY and CDR2 SYGVKD. CDR3 coding DNA: TGTGCCATCAGTGAGTCACAGGGGTCTGAAGCTTTCTTT. It specifies CAISESQGSEAFF.

The gene calls are TRBV6-5 and TRBJ1-5, with D tentatively TRBD1 (6 bases). CDR1 is MNHEY, CDR2 SVGAGI, per germline. The CDR3 covers 15 residues. Deletions cut 5 bases from V and 5 bases from J, with 16 bases between. The CDR3 bases are TGTGCCAGCAGTCACAGGGATAATGGCGATCAGCCCCAGCATTTT. Its protein is CASSHRDNGDQPQHF.

The chain has TRBV6-5 and TRBJ1-1, with 8 bases fitting TRBD1. Trimming removed 5 bases from V and 4 bases from J; junction bases left unmatched: 9. Germline values: CDR1 MNHEY, CDR2 SVGAGI. The CDR3 runs 15 residues. CDR3: CASSNGQGWITEAFF. The CDR3 coding sequence is TGTGCCAGCAGTAACGGACAGGGATGGATCACTGAAGCTTTCTTT.

The chain combines TRBV5-4 with TRBJ2-2; 8 bases align to TRBD2. Per germline, CDR1 SGHNT and CDR2 YYREEE (reference sequence). Unmatched junction bases numbered 12, after V lost 4 bases and J lost 4 bases. This CDR3 has 17 amino acids. The CDR3, as DNA: TGTGCCAGCAGCCGGGGGAGCGGGGGCTCTAGCACCGGGGAGCTGTTTTTT. This gives the protein CASSRGSGGSSTGELFF.

V is TRBV30 and J is TRBJ1-1; 7 bases fit TRBD1. CDR1 and CDR2 from the germline V gene are GTSNPN and SVGIG (reference sequence). The CDR3 runs to 14 residues. The trim removed 0 bases at V and 7 bases at J, leaving 8 bases unmatched. CDR3 residues: CAWSVGGGMGEAFF. The CDR3 region has the DNA TGTGCCTGGAGTGTTGGAGGGGGCATGGGTGAAGCTTTCTTT.

This sequence joins TRBV18 and TRBJ2-3; D not resolved. V was shortened by 3 bases and J by 2 bases, with 12 bases between the two germline ends. This CDR3 is 15 amino acids long. CDR1 and CDR2 (germline): KGHSH, LQKENI. The DNA of the CDR3 is TGTGCCAGCTCACCCGGACCTACCCTCACAGATACGCAGTATTTT. This translates into CASSPGPTLTDTQYF.

The chain recombines TRBV7-3 with TRBJ1-1; TRBD1 is a possible D gene (5 bases). Germline V gene sequence: CDR1 SGHTA, CDR2 FQGTGA. The CDR3 is 15 amino acids. Deletions cut 4 bases from V and 1 base from J, with 13 bases between. The CDR3, as DNA: TGTGCCAGCAGCTCCGGTAGAGGGACGAACACTGAAGCTTTCTTT. This sequence encodes CASSSGRGTNTEAFF. The full variable domain, completed using reference TRBV7-3 and TRBJ1-1, is GAGVSQTPSNKVTEKGKYVELRCDPISGHTALYWYRQSLGQGPEFLIYFQGTGAADDSGLPNDRFFAVRPEGSVSTLKIQRTERGDSAVYLCASSSGRGTNTEAFFGQGTRLTVV.

This clone has just one count. The chain combines TRBV29-1 with TRBJ2-5; tentative D call: TRBD2 (6 bases). The germline V gene has CDR1 SQVTM and CDR2 ANQGSEA. V lost 7 bases and J 5 bases, leaving 17 bases between the germline ends. There are 13 residues in the CDR3. Here the CDR3 reads CSARRGIGETQYF. The CDR3 region has the DNA TGCAGCGCAAGACGGGGGATCGGGGAGACCCAGTACTTC.

The chain couples TRBV30 to TRBJ1-5; D is perhaps TRBD1 (6 bases). The CDR3 has 16 residues. Germline values: CDR1 GTSNPN, CDR2 SVGIG (reference sequence). V was cut by 3 bases and J by 2 bases, with 17 bases left in between. The CDR3 bases are TGTGCCTGGAGAGGAGCAGGGGCGTGGGGCAATCAGCCCCAGCATTTT. It translates to CAWRGAGAWGNQPQHF.

This CDR3 reads CASKLIAGDYNEQFF. The CDR3 nucleotides are TGCGCCAGCAAACTTATAGCGGGGGACTACAATGAGCAGTTCTTC. V and J are TRBV5-1 and TRBJ2-1; 9 bases are shared with TRBD2. Trimming took 6 bases from V and 3 from J; bases not matched to a gene: 7. Germline V gene sequence: CDR1 SGHRS, CDR2 YFSETQ. The CDR3 is 15 amino acids.

In its sample, this clone was seen once. The chain carries TRBV29-1 and TRBJ2-1; D unresolved. Trimming removed 7 bases from V and 0 bases from J, with 13 bases in between. Looked up from germline, CDR1 is SQVTM and CDR2 is ANQGSEA. This CDR3 is 14 amino acids long. CDR3 in amino acids: CSGKTHFSYNEQFF. DNA of the CDR3: TGCAGCGGTAAGACACATTTCTCCTACAATGAGCAGTTCTTC.